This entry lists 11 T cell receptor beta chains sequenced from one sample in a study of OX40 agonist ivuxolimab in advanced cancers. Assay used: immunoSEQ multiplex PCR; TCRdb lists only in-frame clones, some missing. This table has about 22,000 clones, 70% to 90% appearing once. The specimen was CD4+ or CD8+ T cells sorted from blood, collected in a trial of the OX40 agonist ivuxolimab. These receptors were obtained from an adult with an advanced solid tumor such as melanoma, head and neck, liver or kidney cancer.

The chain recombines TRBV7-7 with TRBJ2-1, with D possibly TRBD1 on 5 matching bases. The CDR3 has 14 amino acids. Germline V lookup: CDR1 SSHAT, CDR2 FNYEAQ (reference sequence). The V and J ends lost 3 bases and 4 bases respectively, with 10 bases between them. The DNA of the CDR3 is TGTGCCAGCAGCTTTTTAGGGGATTACAATGAGCAGTTCTTC. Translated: CASSFLGDYNEQFF.

DNA of the CDR3: TGTGCCAGCTCACCAGAGGGGTTCACTGGAAACACCATATATTTT. Translating gives CASSPEGFTGNTIYF. The chain couples TRBV18 to TRBJ1-3, with a tentative D call TRBD1 (5 bases). Per germline, CDR1 KGHSH and CDR2 LQKENI. Trimming took 2 bases from V and 2 from J, leaving 10 bases between them. This CDR3 is 15 amino acids long. The full variable domain, completed using reference TRBV18 and TRBJ1-3, is NAGVMQNPRHLVRRRGQEARLRCSPMKGHSHVYWYRQLPEEGLKFMVYLQKENIIDESGMPKERFSAEFPKEGPSILRIQQVVRGDSAAYFCASSPEGFTGNTIYFGEGSWLTVV.

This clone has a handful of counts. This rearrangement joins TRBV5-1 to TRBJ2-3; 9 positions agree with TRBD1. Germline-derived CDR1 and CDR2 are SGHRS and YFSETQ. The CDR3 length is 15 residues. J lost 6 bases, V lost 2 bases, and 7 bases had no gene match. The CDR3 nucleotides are TGCGCCAGCAGCTTTACTGGGACAGGGTCCGATACGCAGTATTTT. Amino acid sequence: CASSFTGTGSDTQYF.

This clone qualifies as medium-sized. In DNA form, the CDR3 reads TGTGCCAGCAGCCTAGGACAGGGCGGCTATGGCTACACCTTC. Protein product: CASSLGQGGYGYTF. The chain is built from TRBV16 and TRBJ1-2; 8 positions match TRBD1. V lost 4 bases to trimming and J lost 4 bases; unmatched junction nucleotides: 5. This CDR3 spans 14 amino acids. In germline, CDR1 is KGHSY, CDR2 FQNENV.

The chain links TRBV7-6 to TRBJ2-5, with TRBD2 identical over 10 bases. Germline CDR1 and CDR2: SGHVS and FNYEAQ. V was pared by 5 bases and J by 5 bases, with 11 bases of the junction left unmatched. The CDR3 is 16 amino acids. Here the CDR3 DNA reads TGTGCCAGCAGCAAATCAAGCGGGGGGGCAAGGGAGACCCAGTACTTC. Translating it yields CASSKSSGGARETQYF.

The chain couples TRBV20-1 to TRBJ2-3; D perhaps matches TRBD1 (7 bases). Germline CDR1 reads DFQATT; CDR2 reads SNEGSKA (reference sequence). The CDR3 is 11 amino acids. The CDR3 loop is CSRGGTDTQYF. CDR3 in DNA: TGCTCCAGGGGGGGCACAGATACGCAGTATTTT.

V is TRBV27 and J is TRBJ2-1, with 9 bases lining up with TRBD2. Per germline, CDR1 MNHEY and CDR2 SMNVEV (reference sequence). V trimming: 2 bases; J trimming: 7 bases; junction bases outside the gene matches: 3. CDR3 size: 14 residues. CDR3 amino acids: CASSLAGGGNEQFF. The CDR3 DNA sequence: TGTGCCAGCAGTTTAGCGGGGGGGGGTAATGAGCAGTTCTTC.

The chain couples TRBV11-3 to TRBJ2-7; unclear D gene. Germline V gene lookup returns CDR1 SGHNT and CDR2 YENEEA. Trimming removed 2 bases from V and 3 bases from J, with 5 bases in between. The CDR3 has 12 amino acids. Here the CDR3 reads CASSLIGYEQYF. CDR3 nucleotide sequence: TGTGCCAGCAGCTTAATCGGCTACGAGCAGTACTTC.

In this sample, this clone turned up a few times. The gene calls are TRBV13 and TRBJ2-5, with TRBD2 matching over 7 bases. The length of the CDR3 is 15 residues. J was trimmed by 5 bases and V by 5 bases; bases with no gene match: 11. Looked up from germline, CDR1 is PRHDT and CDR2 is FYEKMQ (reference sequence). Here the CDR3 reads CASSPSGEGGETQYF. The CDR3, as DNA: TGTGCCAGCAGCCCCTCCGGGGAGGGAGGGGAGACCCAGTACTTC.

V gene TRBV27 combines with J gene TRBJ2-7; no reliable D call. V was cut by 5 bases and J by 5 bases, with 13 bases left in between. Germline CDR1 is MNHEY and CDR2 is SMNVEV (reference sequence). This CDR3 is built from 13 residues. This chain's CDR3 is CASSLNRVHEQYF. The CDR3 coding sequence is TGTGCCAGCAGTCTCAATCGAGTCCACGAGCAGTACTTC.

The CDR3 reads CASSEDRGRREKLFF. The CDR3 nucleotides are TGCGCCAGCAGCGAAGACAGGGGGCGGCGTGAAAAACTGTTTTTT. The chain is built from TRBV10-1 and TRBJ1-4; 10 nucleotides line up with TRBD1. Germline V gene sequence: CDR1 WNHNN, CDR2 SYGVQD (reference sequence). The trim removed 6 bases at V and 7 bases at J, leaving 8 bases unmatched. The CDR3 is 15 amino acids.